One and the same sample provided the 3 T cell receptor beta chains below, sequenced in a study of Graves' ophthalmopathy and Graves' hyperthyroidism. The authors amplified TCR beta CDR3 regions, and they did so from RNA transcripts for repertoire sequencing. Second-round multiplex PCR came after a first-round RT-PCR that employed HTBI primers. TCRdb called the multiplex PCR reads again in MiXCR, with one record for every CDR3 protein. The sample has hundreds of thousands of distinct CDR3 sequences, about 16% seen once. The sequenced sample was peripheral blood. Every receptor here comes from a woman under 30 with stable Graves' hyperthyroidism.

This clonotype has at least ten counts. The gene calls are TRBV6-5 and TRBJ1-5; D may be TRBD1 (5 bases). V lost 0 bases, J lost 9 bases, and 15 bases lay in between. This CDR3 has 15 residues. CDR1 and CDR2 from the germline V gene are MNHEY and SVGAGI. The CDR3 protein is CASSYSGTQKLPQHF. CDR3 nucleotide sequence: TGTGCCAGCAGTTACTCGGGGACCCAGAAATTGCCCCAGCATTTT.

This clonotype was seen repeatedly, ten times or more. A read error is possible here, since a much larger clone lies one base away. The chain employs TRBV20-1 and TRBJ2-7, with D perhaps matching TRBD1 or TRBD2 (5 bases each). With 3 bases removed from V and 3 bases from J, the gap between germline ends came to 9 bases. Germline CDR1 reads DFQATT; CDR2 reads SNEGSKA (reference sequence). This CDR3 contains 12 residues. The CDR3: CSARGPGYEQYF. CDR3 bases: TGCAGTGCTAGGGGACCGGGCTACGAGCAGTACTTC.

At least ten counts were recorded for this clonotype. The chain couples TRBV19 to TRBJ1-5, with a weak D call TRBD1 (5 bases). V lost 3 bases, J lost 0 bases, and 9 bases lay in between. Germline V lookup: CDR1 LNHDA, CDR2 SQIVND (reference sequence). The CDR3 sequence is 15 residues long. CDR3 bases: TGTGCCAGTAGTATTGGACAAACTAGCAATCAGCCCCAGCATTTT. Translated: CASSIGQTSNQPQHF.